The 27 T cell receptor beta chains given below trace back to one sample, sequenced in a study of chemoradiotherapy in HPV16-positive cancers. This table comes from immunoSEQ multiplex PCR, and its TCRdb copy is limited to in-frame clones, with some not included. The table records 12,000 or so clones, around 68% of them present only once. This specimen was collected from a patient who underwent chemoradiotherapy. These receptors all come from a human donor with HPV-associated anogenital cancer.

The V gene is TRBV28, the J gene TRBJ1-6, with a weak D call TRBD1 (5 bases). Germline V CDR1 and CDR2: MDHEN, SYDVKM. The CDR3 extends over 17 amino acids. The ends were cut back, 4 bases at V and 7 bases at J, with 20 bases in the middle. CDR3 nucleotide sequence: TGTGCCAGCAGTTCGGGACCTTGGGGGGGGGACAATTCACCCCTCCACTTT. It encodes CASSSGPWGGDNSPLHF.

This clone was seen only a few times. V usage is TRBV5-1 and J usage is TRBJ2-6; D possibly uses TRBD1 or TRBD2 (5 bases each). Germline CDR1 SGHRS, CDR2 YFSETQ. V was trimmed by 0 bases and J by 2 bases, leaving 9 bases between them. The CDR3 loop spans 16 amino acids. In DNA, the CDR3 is TGCGCCAGCAGCTTGGCCGTGGGGGCTGGGGCCAACGTCCTGACTTTC. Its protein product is CASSLAVGAGANVLTF.

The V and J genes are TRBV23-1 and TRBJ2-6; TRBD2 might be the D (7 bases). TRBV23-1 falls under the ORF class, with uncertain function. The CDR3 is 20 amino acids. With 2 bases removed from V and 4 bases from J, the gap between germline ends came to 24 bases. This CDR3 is CASSQEAQGRVCAGANVLTF. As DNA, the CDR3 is TGCGCCAGCAGTCAAGAGGCGCAGGGGAGGGTCTGCGCCGGGGCCAACGTCCTGACTTTC.

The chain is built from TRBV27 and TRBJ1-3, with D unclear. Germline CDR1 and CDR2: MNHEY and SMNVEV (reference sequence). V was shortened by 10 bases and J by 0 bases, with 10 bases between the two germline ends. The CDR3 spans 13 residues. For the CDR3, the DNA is TGTGCCACCCCGGTGGGCTCTGGAAACACCATATATTTT. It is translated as CATPVGSGNTIYF.

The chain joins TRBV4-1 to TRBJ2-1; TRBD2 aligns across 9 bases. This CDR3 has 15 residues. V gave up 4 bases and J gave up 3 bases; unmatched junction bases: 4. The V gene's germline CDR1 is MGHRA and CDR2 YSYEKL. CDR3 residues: CASSPTSGVYNEQFF. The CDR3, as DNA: TGCGCCAGCAGCCCGACTAGCGGAGTCTACAATGAGCAGTTCTTC.

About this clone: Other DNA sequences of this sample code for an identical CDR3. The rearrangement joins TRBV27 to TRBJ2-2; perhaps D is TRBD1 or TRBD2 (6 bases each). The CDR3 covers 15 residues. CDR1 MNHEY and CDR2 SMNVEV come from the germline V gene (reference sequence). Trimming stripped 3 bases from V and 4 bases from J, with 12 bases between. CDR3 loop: CASSFFGGFTGELFF. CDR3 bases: TGTGCCAGCAGTTTCTTCGGGGGCTTCACCGGGGAGCTGTTTTTT.

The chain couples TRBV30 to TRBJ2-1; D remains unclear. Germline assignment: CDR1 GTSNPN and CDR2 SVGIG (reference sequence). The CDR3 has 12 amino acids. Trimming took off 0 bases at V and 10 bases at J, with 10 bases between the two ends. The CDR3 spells CAWSVAPYEQFF. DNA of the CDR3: TGTGCCTGGAGTGTTGCCCCCTACGAGCAGTTCTTC.

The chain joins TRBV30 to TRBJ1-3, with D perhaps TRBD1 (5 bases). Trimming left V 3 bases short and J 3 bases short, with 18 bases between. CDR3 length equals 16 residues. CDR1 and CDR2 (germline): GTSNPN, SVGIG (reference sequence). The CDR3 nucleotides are TGTGCCTGGAGGGATCGTCTTCGACAGCATGGAAACACCATATATTTT. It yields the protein CAWRDRLRQHGNTIYF. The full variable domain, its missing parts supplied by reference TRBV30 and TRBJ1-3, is SQTIHQWPATLVQPVGSPLSLECTVEGTSNPNLYWYRQAAGRGLQLLFYSVGIGQISSEVPQNLSASRPQDRQFILSSKKLLLSDSGFYLCAWRDRLRQHGNTIYFGEGSWLTVV.

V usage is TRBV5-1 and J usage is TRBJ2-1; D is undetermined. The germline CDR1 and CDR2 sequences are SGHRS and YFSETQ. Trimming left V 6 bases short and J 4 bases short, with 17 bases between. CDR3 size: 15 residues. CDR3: CASKAGPPNYNEQFF. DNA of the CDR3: TGCGCCAGCAAGGCAGGCCCTCCGAATTACAATGAGCAGTTCTTC.

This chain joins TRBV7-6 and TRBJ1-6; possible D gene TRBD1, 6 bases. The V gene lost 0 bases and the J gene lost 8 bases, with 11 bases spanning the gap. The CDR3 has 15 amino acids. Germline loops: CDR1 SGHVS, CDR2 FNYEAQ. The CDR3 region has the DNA TGTGCCAGCAGCTTAGCTCAGGGGAGGGATTCACCCCTCCACTTT. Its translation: CASSLAQGRDSPLHF. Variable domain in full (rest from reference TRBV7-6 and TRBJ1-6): GAGVSQSPRYKVTKRGQDVALRCDPISGHVSLYWYRQALGQGPEFLTYFNYEAQQDKSGLPNDRFSAERPEGSISTLTIQRTEQRDSAMYRCASSLAQGRDSPLHFGNGTRLTVT.

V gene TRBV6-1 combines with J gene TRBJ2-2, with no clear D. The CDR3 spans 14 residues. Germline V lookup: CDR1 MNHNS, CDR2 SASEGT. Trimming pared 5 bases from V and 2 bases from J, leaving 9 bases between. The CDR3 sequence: CASSLQVNTGELFF. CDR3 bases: TGTGCCAGCAGTTTACAAGTTAACACCGGGGAGCTGTTTTTT.

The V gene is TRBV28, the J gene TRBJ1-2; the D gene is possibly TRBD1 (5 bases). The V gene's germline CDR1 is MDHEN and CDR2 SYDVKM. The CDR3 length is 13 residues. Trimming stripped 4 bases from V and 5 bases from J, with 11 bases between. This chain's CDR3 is CASSSTGAYGYTF. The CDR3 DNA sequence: TGTGCCAGCAGTTCTACAGGAGCTTATGGCTACACCTTC.

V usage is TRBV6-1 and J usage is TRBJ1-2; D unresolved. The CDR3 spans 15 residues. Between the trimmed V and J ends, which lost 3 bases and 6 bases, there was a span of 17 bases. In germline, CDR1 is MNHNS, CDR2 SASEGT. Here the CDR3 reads CASSETWTAWDGYTF. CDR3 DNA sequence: TGTGCCAGCAGTGAGACATGGACGGCTTGGGATGGCTACACCTTC.

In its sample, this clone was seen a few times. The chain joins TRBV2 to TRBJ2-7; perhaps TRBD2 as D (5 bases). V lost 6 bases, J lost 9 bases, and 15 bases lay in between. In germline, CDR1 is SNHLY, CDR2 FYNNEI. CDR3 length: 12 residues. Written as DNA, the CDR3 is TGTGCCAGCAGCGGGAACACTTGGGGGCAGTACTTC. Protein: CASSGNTWGQYF.

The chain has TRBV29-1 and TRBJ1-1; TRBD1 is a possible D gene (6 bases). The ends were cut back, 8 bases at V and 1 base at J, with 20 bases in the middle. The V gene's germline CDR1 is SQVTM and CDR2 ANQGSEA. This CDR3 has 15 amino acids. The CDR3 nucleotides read TGCAGCCTAAATTACAGGGTCCTCCGGAACACTGAAGCTTTCTTT. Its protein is CSLNYRVLRNTEAFF.

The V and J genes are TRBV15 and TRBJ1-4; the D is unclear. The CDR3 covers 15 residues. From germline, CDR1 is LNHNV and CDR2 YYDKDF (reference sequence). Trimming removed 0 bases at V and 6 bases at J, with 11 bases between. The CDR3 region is CATSRDLPGDEKLFF. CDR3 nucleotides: TGTGCCACCAGCAGAGATCTCCCAGGTGATGAAAAACTGTTTTTT.

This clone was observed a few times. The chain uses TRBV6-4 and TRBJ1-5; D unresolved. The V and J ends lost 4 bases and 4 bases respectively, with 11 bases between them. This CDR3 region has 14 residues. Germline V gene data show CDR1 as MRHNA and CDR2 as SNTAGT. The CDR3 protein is CASSATDGNQPQHF. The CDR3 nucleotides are TGTGCCAGCAGTGCAACGGATGGGAATCAGCCCCAGCATTTT.

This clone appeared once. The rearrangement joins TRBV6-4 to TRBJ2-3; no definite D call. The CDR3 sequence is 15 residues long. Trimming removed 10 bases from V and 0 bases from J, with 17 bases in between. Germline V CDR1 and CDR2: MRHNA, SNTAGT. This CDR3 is CAIMSTPASTDTQYF. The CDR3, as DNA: TGTGCCATCATGAGCACTCCGGCTAGCACAGATACGCAGTATTTT.

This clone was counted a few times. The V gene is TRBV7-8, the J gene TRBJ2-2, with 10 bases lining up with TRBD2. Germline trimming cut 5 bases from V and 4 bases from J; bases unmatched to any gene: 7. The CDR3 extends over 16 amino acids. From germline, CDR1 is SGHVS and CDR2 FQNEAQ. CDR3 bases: TGTGCCAGCAGCCTCCGGACTAGCGGACGCACCGGGGAGCTGTTTTTT. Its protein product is CASSLRTSGRTGELFF.

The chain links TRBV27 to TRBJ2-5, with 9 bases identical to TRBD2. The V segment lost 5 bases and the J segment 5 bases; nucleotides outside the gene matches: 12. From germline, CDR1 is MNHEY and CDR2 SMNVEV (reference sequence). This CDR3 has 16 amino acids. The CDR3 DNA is TGTGCCAGCAGTCTACTAGCGGGTGAGAGTATTGAGACCCAGTACTTC. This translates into CASSLLAGESIETQYF.

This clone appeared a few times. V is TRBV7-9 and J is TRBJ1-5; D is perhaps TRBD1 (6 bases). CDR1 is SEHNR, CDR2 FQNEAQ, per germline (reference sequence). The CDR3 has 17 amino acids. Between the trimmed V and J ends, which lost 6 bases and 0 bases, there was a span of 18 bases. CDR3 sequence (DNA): TGTGCCAGCAGGATACGAGACAGGCCCTATAGCAATCAGCCCCAGCATTTT. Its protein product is CASRIRDRPYSNQPQHF.

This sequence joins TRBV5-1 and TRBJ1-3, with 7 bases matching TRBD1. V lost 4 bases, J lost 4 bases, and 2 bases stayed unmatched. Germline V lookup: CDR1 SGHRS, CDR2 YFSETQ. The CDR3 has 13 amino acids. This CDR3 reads CASSQTGGNTIYF. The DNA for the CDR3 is TGCGCCAGCAGCCAGACAGGGGGAAACACCATATATTTT.

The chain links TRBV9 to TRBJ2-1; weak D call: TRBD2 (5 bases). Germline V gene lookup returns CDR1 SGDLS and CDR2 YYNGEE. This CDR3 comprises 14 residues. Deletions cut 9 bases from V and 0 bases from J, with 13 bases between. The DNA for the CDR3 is TGTGCCACCTCTTTTACTAGCTCCTACAATGAGCAGTTCTTC. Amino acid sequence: CATSFTSSYNEQFF.

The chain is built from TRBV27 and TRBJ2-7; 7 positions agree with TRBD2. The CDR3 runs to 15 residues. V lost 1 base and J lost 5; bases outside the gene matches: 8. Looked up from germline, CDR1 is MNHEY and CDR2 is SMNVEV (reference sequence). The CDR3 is CASSLWGGRIDEQYF. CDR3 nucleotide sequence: TGTGCCAGCAGTTTATGGGGAGGGAGGATCGACGAGCAGTACTTC.

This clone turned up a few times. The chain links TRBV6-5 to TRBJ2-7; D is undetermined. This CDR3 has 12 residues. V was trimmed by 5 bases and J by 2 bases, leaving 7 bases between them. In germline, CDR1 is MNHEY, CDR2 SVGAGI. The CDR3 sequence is CASSPDTYEQYF. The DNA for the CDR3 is TGTGCCAGCAGTCCAGACACCTACGAGCAGTACTTC.

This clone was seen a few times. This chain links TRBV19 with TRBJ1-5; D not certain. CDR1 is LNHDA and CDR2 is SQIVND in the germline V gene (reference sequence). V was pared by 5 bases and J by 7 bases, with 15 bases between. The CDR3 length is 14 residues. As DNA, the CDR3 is TGTGCCAGTAGTCTCGGACCTGGAGAACAGCCCCAGCATTTT. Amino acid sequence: CASSLGPGEQPQHF.

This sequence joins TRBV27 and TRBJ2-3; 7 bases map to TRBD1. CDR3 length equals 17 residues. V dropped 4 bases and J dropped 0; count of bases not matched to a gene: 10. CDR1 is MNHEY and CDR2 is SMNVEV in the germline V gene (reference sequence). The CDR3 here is CASSSPGAGGSTDTQYF. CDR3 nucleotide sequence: TGTGCCAGCAGTTCGCCTGGGGCAGGGGGTAGCACAGATACGCAGTATTTT.